The present T cell receptor beta chain was sequenced within a study of cytomegalovirus exposure and HLA in healthy donors. PCR employed 60 Vbeta and 13 Jbeta primers. Only in-frame clones appear in the TCRdb table, and some are missing; sequencing was by immunoSEQ multiplex PCR. The sample holds some 210,000 clones, about nine tenths seen once. In its sample, this clone was seen once. The CDR3 is made up of 15 amino acids. V trimming: 0 bases; J trimming: 4 bases; junction bases outside the gene matches: 4. Germline CDR1 is SQVTM and CDR2 is ANQGSEA. The material sequenced was PBMCs. This chain joins TRBV29-1 and TRBJ2-1, with 9 bases lining up with TRBD1. This sequence was found in a man younger than 40 in good health and CMV-seronegative. For the CDR3, the DNA is TGCAGCGTTGAAGATGGGGACAGGGTATACAATGAGCAGTTCTTC. It codes for CSVEDGDRVYNEQFF.